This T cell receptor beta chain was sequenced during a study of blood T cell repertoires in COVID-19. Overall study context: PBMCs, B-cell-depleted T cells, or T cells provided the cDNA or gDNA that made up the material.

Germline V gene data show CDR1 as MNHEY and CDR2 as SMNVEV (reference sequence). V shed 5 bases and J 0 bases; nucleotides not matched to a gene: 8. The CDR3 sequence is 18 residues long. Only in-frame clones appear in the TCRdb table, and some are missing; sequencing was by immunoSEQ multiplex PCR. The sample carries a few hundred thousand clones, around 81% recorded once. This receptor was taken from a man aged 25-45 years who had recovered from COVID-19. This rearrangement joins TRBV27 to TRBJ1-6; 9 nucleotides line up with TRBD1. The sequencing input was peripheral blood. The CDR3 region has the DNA TGTGCCAGCAGTCTCCGGGACAGGGTGAGCTCCTATAATTCACCCCTCCACTTT. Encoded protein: CASSLRDRVSSYNSPLHF.